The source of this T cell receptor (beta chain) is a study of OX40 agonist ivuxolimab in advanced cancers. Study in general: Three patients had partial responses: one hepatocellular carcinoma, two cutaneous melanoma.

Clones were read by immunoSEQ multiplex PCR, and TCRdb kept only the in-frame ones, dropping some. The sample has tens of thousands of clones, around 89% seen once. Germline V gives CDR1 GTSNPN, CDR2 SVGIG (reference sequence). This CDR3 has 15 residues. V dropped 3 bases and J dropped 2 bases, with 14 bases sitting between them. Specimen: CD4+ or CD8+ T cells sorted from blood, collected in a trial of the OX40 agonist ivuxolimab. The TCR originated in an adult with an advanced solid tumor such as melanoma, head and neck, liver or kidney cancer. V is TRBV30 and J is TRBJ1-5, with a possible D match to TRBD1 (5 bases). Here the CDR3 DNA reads TGTGCCTGGAGCGGGCAGGGAAGAGGCAATCAGCCCCAGCATTTT. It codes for CAWSGQGRGNQPQHF.